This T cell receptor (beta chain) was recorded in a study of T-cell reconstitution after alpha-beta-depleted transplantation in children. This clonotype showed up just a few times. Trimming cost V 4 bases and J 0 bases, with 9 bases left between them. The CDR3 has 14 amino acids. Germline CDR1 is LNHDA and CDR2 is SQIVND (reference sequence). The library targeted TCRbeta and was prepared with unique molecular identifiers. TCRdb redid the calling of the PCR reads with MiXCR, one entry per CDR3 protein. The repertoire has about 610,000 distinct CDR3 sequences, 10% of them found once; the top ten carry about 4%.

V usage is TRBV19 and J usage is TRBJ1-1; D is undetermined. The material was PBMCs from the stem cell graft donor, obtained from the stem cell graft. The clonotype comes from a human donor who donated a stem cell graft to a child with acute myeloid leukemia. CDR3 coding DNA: TGTGCCAGTAGTAGACTTCCTCTGAACACTGAAGCTTTCTTT. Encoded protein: CASSRLPLNTEAFF.